The TCR beta chain described here comes from a study of control samples from healthy donors and cancer patients. The ends were cut back, 6 bases at V and 0 bases at J, with 10 bases in the middle. The CDR3 extends over 14 amino acids. CDR1 MNHEY and CDR2 SVGAGI come from the germline V gene. Repertoires were generated with immunoSEQ multiplex PCR, while TCRdb's copy carries only in-frame clones and drops some. The repertoire holds roughly 200,000 clones, with about 93% as singletons. The sequence was collected from a man aged 50 or older in good health. Sequencing was done on a sample of blood. The chain has TRBV6-5 and TRBJ2-3; D gene uncertain. The CDR3 reads CASRYHSSTDTQYF. CDR3 DNA sequence: TGTGCCAGCAGGTACCACAGTAGCACAGATACGCAGTATTTT.